This TCR beta chain was documented in a study of memory CD4+ T cells and cytomegalovirus serostatus. At the level of the study: Healthy Belgian adult donors included roughly nine CMV-positive and some 23 CMV-negative people.

In the original workflow: Out-of-frame sequences were removed, leaving a few million distinct TCRbeta sequences. Profiling relied on immunoSEQ multiplex PCR, and the TCRdb table lists in-frame clones only, not all of them. V and J calls and clone size are copied from that table; D and trimming were computed from the DNA. The sample lists about 52,000 clones; about 73% were seen once. Single viable CD3+CD4+CD8-CD45RO+ cells were sorted as the memory CD4+ T cells. Trimming at V came to 2 bases and at J to 3 bases, leaving 11 bases not matched to a gene. Germline-derived CDR1 and CDR2 are SQVTM and ANQGSEA. The CDR3 is 17 residues long. Study findings and constraints: Of about 150 reported CMV TCRbeta sequences, about 70 were found in memory CD4+ repertoires.

With respect to this clone: The target antigen is unknown.

The V gene is TRBV29-1, the J gene TRBJ1-3; 9 nucleotides match TRBD1. The source of this sequence is an adult in good health and CMV-seronegative. Sample: memory CD4+ T cells from blood. The CDR3 region is CSVETKAGTGFGNTIYF. CDR3 bases: TGCAGCGTTGAAACCAAGGCCGGGACAGGGTTTGGAAACACCATATATTTT.